This T cell receptor (beta chain) derives from a study of identifying expanded T cells in peripheral blood. Assay: immunoSEQ multiplex PCR; the TCRdb copy retains only in-frame clones and omits some. The profile shows about 91,000 clones, around nine tenths of them singletons. The V end was cut by 3 bases, the J end by 3 bases, with 2 bases between. The CDR3 runs 11 residues. Germline V gene data show CDR1 as DFQATT and CDR2 as SNEGSKA (reference sequence). The V call is TRBV20-1, the J call TRBJ1-4; D gene unclear. Sequencing was done on a sample of blood. The TCR sequence derives from a person aged 18 to 75 in good health. CDR3: CSARANEKLFF. CDR3 DNA: TGCAGTGCTAGGGCTAATGAAAAACTGTTTTTT.